These 15 T cell receptor beta chains were all obtained from the same sample, sequenced in a study of blood T cell repertoires in COVID-19. The method was immunoSEQ multiplex PCR; TCRdb's version includes in-frame clones alone and lacks a portion of them. The table shows 70,000 to 95,000 clones, with roughly 92% occurring only once. The specimen was peripheral blood. These receptor sequences come from a woman aged 60-70 years with active COVID-19.

V and J are TRBV5-1 and TRBJ2-1; TRBD2 matches at 9 bases. Germline CDR1 reads SGHRS; CDR2 reads YFSETQ. The CDR3 is 16 amino acids. Trimming took 4 bases from V and 10 from J; bases not matched to a gene: 15. The CDR3 DNA reads TGCGCCAGCAGCCCTCCCTCTAGTAGCGGGGGAGGGGAGCAGTTCTTC. Its translation is CASSPPSSSGGGEQFF.

This sequence joins TRBV12-3 or TRBV12-4 and TRBJ1-1; D unresolved. The V end was cut by 6 bases, the J end by 6 bases, with 14 bases between. This CDR3 spans 13 amino acids. CDR3 nucleotides: TGTGCCAGCAGCCCCTTCGGGTGGGCTGAAGCTTTCTTT. This translates into CASSPFGWAEAFF.

This clone is a singleton in its sample. The chain recombines TRBV30 with TRBJ2-3, with D unresolved. This CDR3 is 14 amino acids long. The V gene lost 1 base and the J gene lost 3 bases, with 11 bases spanning the gap. The germline V gene encodes CDR1 GTSNPN and CDR2 SVGIG (reference sequence). CDR3 nucleotides: TGTGCCTGGAGTGAATATACAGCAACAGATACGCAGTATTTT. Its protein is CAWSEYTATDTQYF.

This clone was counted once. This chain connects TRBV19 to TRBJ1-5; D may be TRBD1 (6 bases). The CDR3 runs 12 residues. Germline V gene lookup returns CDR1 LNHDA and CDR2 SQIVND (reference sequence). The ends were cut back, 6 bases at V and 9 bases at J, with 12 bases in the middle. In nucleotides, the CDR3 is TGTGCCAGTAGGACAGGTCCGGGGCCCCAGCATTTT. Translation: CASRTGPGPQHF.

The CDR3 is CASSPGGETQYF. The CDR3 nucleotides read TGTGCCAGCAGTCCAGGGGGGGAGACCCAGTACTTC. The chain joins TRBV12-3 or TRBV12-4 to TRBJ2-5, with a tentative D call TRBD1 (7 bases). The CDR3 extends over 12 amino acids. Trimming pared 5 bases from V and 5 bases from J, leaving 9 bases between.

The V and J genes are TRBV6-2 or TRBV6-3 and TRBJ2-1, with 12 bases fitting TRBD2. This CDR3 spans 15 amino acids. Germline CDR1 MNHEY, CDR2 SVGEGT. V gave up 5 bases and J gave up 7 bases; unmatched junction bases: 6. The CDR3 region is CASSPLAGGRNEQFF. CDR3 coding DNA: TGTGCCAGCAGTCCGCTAGCGGGGGGGCGGAATGAGCAGTTCTTC.

J is TRBJ1-1 and V is TRBV6-5; a possible D gene is TRBD1 (6 bases). CDR1 is MNHEY and CDR2 is SVGAGI in the germline V gene. Trimming took 4 bases from V and 1 from J, leaving 13 bases between them. The CDR3 length is 15 residues. The CDR3 DNA is TGTGCCAGCAGTTCAGACAGGATCACGAACACTGAAGCTTTCTTT. Its protein product is CASSSDRITNTEAFF.

The rearrangement joins TRBV7-9 to TRBJ1-3, with D possibly matching TRBD1 (6 bases). V shed 5 bases and J shed 0 bases, with 17 bases lying between them. This CDR3 is built from 17 residues. Germline CDR1 reads SEHNR; CDR2 reads FQNEAQ (reference sequence). In nucleotides, the CDR3 is TGTGCCAGCAGCCTCTGGACAGATAAGAGCTCTGGAAACACCATATATTTT. Its translation is CASSLWTDKSSGNTIYF.

The DNA of the CDR3 is TGTGCCAGCAGTTACCGGGACACAAATGAAAAACTGTTTTTT. Encoded protein: CASSYRDTNEKLFF. The chain links TRBV6-5 to TRBJ1-4; D might be TRBD1 (6 bases). The germline V and J ends were trimmed by 2 bases and 5 bases, with 9 bases remaining between them. CDR3 length equals 14 residues. Germline V gene data show CDR1 as MNHEY and CDR2 as SVGAGI.

This chain links TRBV29-1 with TRBJ1-5, with D perhaps TRBD1 (6 bases). Trimming pared 7 bases from V and 7 bases from J, leaving 17 bases between. Germline V gene sequence: CDR1 SQVTM, CDR2 ANQGSEA. The length of the CDR3 is 13 residues. The CDR3 DNA is TGCAGCGCCAGGGGACCTCATAGGCAGCCCCAGCATTTT. Protein product: CSARGPHRQPQHF.

The chain joins TRBV5-6 to TRBJ2-7; TRBD1 matches 10 bases. Germline trimming cut 2 bases from V and 3 bases from J; bases unmatched to any gene: 2. The CDR3 totals 14 residues. The germline V gene encodes CDR1 SGHDT and CDR2 YYEEEE. The CDR3 nucleotides read TGTGCCAGCAGCTTCAGGGACAGGGGCTACGAGCAGTACTTC. This sequence encodes CASSFRDRGYEQYF.

The chain couples TRBV21-1 to TRBJ1-6; no DNA check was done on the table's D call, TRBD1. TRBV21-1 is a pseudogene locus. This CDR3 is built from 14 residues. The CDR3 region is CASSHDRGLSPLHF. The CDR3 DNA reads TGTGCCAGCAGCCACGACAGGGGGCTTTCACCCCTCCACTTT.

This chain connects TRBV6-5 to TRBJ1-5, with D unclear. Trimming removed 0 bases at V and 2 bases at J, with 11 bases between. CDR1 is MNHEY and CDR2 is SVGAGI in the germline V gene. This CDR3 has 16 residues. CDR3 in DNA: TGTGCCAGCAGTTACTCCGGGCCGAGGGGCAATCAGCCCCAGCATTTT. This sequence encodes CASSYSGPRGNQPQHF.

This clone was counted once. The V gene is TRBV7-2, the J gene TRBJ1-5; D is undetermined. V lost 1 base and J lost 1, with 5 bases in between. The CDR3 loop spans 14 amino acids. The germline gives CDR1 SGHTA, CDR2 FQGNSA. CDR3 sequence: CASSLDLSNQPQHF. The CDR3 coding sequence is TGTGCCAGCAGCTTAGATTTAAGCAATCAGCCCCAGCATTTT.

This chain joins TRBV12-3 or TRBV12-4 and TRBJ2-1; D is unresolved. V lost 3 bases and J 8 bases, leaving 5 bases between the germline ends. The CDR3 contains 11 residues. CDR3 in amino acids: CASSFSHEQFF. CDR3 DNA: TGTGCCAGCAGTTTCTCCCATGAGCAGTTCTTC.